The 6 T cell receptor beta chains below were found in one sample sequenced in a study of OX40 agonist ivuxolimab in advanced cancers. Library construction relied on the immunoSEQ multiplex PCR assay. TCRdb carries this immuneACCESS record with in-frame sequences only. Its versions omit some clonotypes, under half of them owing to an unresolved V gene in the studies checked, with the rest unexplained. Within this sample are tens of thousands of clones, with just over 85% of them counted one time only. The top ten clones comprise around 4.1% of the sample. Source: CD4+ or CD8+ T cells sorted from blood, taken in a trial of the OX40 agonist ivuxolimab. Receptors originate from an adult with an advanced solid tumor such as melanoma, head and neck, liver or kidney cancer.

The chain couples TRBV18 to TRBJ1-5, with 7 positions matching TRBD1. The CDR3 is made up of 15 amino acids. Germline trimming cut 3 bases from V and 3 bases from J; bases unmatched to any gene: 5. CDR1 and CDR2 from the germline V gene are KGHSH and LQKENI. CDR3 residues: CASSPTGKPNQPQHF. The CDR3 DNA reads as TGTGCCAGCTCACCGACAGGGAAACCCAATCAGCCCCAGCATTTT.

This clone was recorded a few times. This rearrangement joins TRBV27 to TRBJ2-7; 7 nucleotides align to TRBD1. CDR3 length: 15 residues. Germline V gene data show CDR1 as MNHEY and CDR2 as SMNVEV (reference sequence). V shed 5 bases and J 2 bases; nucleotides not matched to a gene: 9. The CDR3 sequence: CASSMTGTAPYEQYF. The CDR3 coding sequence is TGTGCCAGCAGTATGACCGGGACAGCCCCCTACGAGCAGTACTTC.

The CDR3 nucleotides are TGTGCCAGCAGCGGCCTAGCGGGAGGATCCGGGGAGACCCAGTACTTC. It yields the protein CASSGLAGGSGETQYF. The chain combines TRBV7-6 with TRBJ2-5; 11 bases are shared with TRBD2. Germline CDR1 reads SGHVS; CDR2 reads FNYEAQ. The CDR3 contains 16 residues. V lost 5 bases, J lost 5 bases, and 10 bases stayed unmatched. Filled out from reference TRBV7-6 and TRBJ2-5, the complete variable domain reads GAGVSQSPRYKVTKRGQDVALRCDPISGHVSLYWYRQALGQGPEFLTYFNYEAQQDKSGLPNDRFSAERPEGSISTLTIQRTEQRDSAMYRCASSGLAGGSGETQYFGPGTRLLVL.

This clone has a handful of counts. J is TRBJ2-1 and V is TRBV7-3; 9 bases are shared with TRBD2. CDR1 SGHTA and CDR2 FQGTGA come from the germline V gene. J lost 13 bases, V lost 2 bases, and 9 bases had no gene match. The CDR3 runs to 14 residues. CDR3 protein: CASSLGLSGSEQFF. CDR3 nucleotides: TGTGCCAGCAGCTTAGGACTTAGCGGGAGCGAACAGTTCTTC.

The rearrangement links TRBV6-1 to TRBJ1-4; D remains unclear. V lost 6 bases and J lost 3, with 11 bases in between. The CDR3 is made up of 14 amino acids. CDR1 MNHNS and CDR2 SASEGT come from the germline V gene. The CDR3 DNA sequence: TGTGCCAGCAGGCAGACAATAGCTAATGAAAAACTGTTTTTT. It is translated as CASRQTIANEKLFF.

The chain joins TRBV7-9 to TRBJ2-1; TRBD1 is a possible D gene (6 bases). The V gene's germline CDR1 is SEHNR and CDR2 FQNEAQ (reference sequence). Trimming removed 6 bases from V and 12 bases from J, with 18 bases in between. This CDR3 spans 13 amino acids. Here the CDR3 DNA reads TGTGCCAGCAGTCCCCAAGGGGGAGTCGGGCAGTTCTTC. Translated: CASSPQGGVGQFF.